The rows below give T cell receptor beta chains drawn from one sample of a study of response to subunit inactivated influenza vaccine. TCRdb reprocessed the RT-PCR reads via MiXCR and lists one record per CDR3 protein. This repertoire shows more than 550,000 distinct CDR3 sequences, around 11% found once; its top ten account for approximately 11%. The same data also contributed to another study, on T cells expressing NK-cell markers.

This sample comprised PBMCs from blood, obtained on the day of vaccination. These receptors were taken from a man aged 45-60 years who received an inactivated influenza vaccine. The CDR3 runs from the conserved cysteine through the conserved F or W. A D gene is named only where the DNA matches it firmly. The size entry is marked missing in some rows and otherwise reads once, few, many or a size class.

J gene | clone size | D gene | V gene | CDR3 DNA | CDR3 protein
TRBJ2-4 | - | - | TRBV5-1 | TGCGCCAGCCAGCGGCAGGGGTCGACCAAAAACATTCAGTACTTC | CASQRQGSTKNIQYF
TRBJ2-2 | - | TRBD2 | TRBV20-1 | TGCAGTGCTAGGAGCGGGGGGGCGGCCGGGGAGCTGTTTTTT | CSARSGGAAGELFF
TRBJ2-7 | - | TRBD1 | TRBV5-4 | TGTGCCAGCAGCTCAGACAGGGGAGGATACAATGAGCAGTACTTC | CASSSDRGGYNEQYF
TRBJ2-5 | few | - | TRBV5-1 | TGCGCCAGCAGCTTCCAGGGATTAGACGAGACCCAGTACTTC | CASSFQGLDETQYF
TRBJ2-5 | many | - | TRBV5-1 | TGCGCCAGCAGCACTCAGGTCTTGGGAGAGACCCAGTACTTC | CASSTQVLGETQYF
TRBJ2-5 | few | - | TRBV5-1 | TGCGCCAGCAGCGGGGCCCGGGAGACCCAGTACTTC | CASSGARETQYF
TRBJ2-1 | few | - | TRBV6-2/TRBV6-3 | TGTGCCAGCATCGGGCAGGGCCAGCGGAGCTCCTACAATGAGCAGTTCTTC | CASIGQGQRSSYNEQFF
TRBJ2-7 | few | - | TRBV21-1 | TGTGCCAGCAGCAAAGACAGGGGGCCTAACTACGAGCAGTACTTC | CASSKDRGPNYEQYF
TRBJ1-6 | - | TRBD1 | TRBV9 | TGTGCCAGCAGCGGGACAGGGACGGGGACTTCACCCCTCCACTTT | CASSGTGTGTSPLHF
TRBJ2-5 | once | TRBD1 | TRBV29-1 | TGCAGCGTAAGGGACAGGGGGTTGGAGACCCAGTACTTC | CSVRDRGLETQYF
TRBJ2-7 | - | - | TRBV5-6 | TGTGCCAGCAGCTCCCAAGGAGGCTGGGGTGAGCAGTACTTC | CASSSQGGWGEQYF
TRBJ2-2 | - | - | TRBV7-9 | TGTGCCAGCAGCTTAACTGACCCCCCTACCGGGGAGCTGTTTTTT | CASSLTDPPTGELFF
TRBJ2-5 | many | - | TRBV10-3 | TGTGCCACCAGCCCGAAAAGCATGGAGACCCAGTACTTC | CATSPKSMETQYF
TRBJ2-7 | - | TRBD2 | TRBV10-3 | TGTGCCATCAGTCCAAGGGCAGCGGGAGGCGAGCAGTACTTC | CAISPRAAGGEQYF
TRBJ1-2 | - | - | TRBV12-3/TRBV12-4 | TGTGCCAGCAGTGGAGTCCGGGGCTACACCTTC | CASSGVRGYTF
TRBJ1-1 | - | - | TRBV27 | TGTGCCAGCAGTTTCCGGGGCGAGGGAGCTTTCTTT | CASSFRGEGAFF
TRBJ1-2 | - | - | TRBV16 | TGTGCCAGCAGCCAAGAAGGGACTGGTGGGTATGGCTACACCTTC | CASSQEGTGGYGYTF
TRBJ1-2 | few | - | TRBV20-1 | TGCAGTGCTAGGTTAGACAGAAACTATGGCTACACCTTC | CSARLDRNYGYTF
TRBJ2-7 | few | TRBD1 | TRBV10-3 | TGTGCCATCAGTGAGTGGGGACAGGGAGGAAACGAGCAGTACTTC | CAISEWGQGGNEQYF
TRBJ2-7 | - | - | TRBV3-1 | TGTGCCAGCAGCCCCCGCCCGGGACTTAGCTACGAGCAGTACTTC | CASSPRPGLSYEQYF
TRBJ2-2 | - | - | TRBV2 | TGTGCCAGCAGTGTAGGGCAGGGACGCACCGGGGAGCTGTTTTTT | CASSVGQGRTGELFF
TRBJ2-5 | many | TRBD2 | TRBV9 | TGTGCCAGCAGCGTAGGGGGTGGTCTAGCGGGATGGGCAGAGACCCAGTACTTC | CASSVGGGLAGWAETQYF
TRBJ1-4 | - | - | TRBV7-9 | TGTGCCAGCAGCTTTAGTCGGTCAACCACTAATGAAAAACTGTTTTTT | CASSFSRSTTNEKLFF
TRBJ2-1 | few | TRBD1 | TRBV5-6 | TGTGCCAGCAGGAGGACAGGGAGGTCCGGCAATGAGCAGTTCTTC | CASRRTGRSGNEQFF
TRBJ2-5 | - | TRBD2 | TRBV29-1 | TGCAGCGTTGCCTGGCGGGAGGGCATAGGGGATACCCAGTACTTC | CSVAWREGIGDTQYF
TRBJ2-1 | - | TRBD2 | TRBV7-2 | TGTGCCAGCAGCTTATTCCTAGCGGGAGTCTTCCACAATGAGCAGTTCTTC | CASSLFLAGVFHNEQFF
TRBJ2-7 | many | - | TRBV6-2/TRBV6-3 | TGTGCCAGCAGGGCCACAGGAGCCTACGAGCAGTACTTC | CASRATGAYEQYF
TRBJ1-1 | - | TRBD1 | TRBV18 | TGTGCCAGCTCACAAGGACAGGGAGCAACTGAAGCTTTCTTT | CASSQGQGATEAFF
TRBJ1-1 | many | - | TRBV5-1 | TGTGCCAGCAGCCCTCCGACAGGCAACACTGAAGCTTTCTTT | CASSPPTGNTEAFF
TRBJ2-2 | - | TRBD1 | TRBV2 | TGTGCCAGCAGAACCGGGACAGTGGGCACCGGGGAGCTGTTTTTT | CASRTGTVGTGELFF
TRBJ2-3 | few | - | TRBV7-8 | TGTGCCAGCAGCTCCCTGCATGGTCCAGATACGCAGTATTTT | CASSSLHGPDTQYF
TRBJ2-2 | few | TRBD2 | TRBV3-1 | TGTGCCAGCAGCCGAGTAGCGGGAGTTGTTGCCCCCGGGGAGCTGTTTTTT | CASSRVAGVVAPGELFF
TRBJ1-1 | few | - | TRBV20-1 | TGCAGTGCTAGTGTCCAAGCAGGGCGGAGGGCTTTCTTT | CSASVQAGRRAFF
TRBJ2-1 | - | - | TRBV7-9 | TGTGCCCTCGAGCCGGGTGCTACCTACAATGAGCAGTTCTTC | CALEPGATYNEQFF
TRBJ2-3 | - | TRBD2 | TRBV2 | TGTGCCAGCAGTATCGGGACTAGCGGGAGAATGGGGTATTTT | CASSIGTSGRMGYF
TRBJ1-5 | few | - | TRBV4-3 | TGCGCCAGCAGCCAGGACGTCAATAGCAATCAGCCCCAGCATTTT | CASSQDVNSNQPQHF
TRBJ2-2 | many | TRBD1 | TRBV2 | TGTGCCAGCAAAGGACAGGGGGACACCGGGGAGCTGTTTTTT | CASKGQGDTGELFF
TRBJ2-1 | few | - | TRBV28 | TGTGCCAGCAGTTTCCCAAGAACAGGGAGAGGATCCTACAATGAGCAGTTCTTC | CASSFPRTGRGSYNEQFF
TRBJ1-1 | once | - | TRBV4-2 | TGTGCCAGCAGCCAAGATTATGACACTGAAGCTTTCTTT | CASSQDYDTEAFF
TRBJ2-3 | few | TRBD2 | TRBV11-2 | TGTGCCAGCAGCCCTAGGCTAGCGGGAGAGTCAGATACGCAGTATTTT | CASSPRLAGESDTQYF
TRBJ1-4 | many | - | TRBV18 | TGTGCCAGCTCACGCGATGAAAAACTGTTTTTT | CASSRDEKLFF
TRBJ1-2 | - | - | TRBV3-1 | TGTGCCAGCAGCCAAGAACCCCCCGGATTCGGCTATGGCTACACCTTC | CASSQEPPGFGYGYTF
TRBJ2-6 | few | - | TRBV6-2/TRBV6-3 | TGTGCCAGCAGTAACCCCGGGGCCCTTGGGGCCAACGTCCTGACTTTC | CASSNPGALGANVLTF
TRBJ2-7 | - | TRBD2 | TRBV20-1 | TGCAGTGCTCACTCGGGACTAGCGGGGGGGCCGCACGAGCAGTACTTC | CSAHSGLAGGPHEQYF
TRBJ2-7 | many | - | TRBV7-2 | TGTGCCAGCAGCTTCCTGACAGGTTCCTACGAGCAGTACTTC | CASSFLTGSYEQYF
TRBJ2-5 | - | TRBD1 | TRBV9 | TGTGCCAGCAGCGACCGGACAGGCCGAGAATGGATCCAAGAGACCCAGTACTTC | CASSDRTGREWIQETQYF
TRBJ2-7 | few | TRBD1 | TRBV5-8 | TGTGCCAGCAGTCCTTACTTACTCCCGGGACAGGGTTACGAGCAGTACTTC | CASSPYLLPGQGYEQYF
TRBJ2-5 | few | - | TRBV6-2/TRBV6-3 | TGTGCCAGCAGGTCGGCAGGGCTCCAAGAGACCCAGTACTTC | CASRSAGLQETQYF
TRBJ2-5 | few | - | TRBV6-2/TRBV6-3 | TGTGCCAGCAGTTACTTTCAGCAAGAGACCCAGTACTTC | CASSYFQQETQYF
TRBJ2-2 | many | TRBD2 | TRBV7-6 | TGTGCCAGCAGCTTACTGGGGACTAACGAGAACACCGGGGAGCTGTTTTTT | CASSLLGTNENTGELFF
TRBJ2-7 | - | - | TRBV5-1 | TGCGCCAGCAGCTTGGAGGCTAGCGAACCCTACGAGCAGTACTTC | CASSLEASEPYEQYF
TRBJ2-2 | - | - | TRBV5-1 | TGCGCCAGCAGCCCTAGGAGCGCGGCCGGGGAGCTGTTTTTT | CASSPRSAAGELFF
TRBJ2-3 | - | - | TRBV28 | TGTGCCAGCAGTGATAGTTTAGTCGCAGATACGCAGTATTTT | CASSDSLVADTQYF
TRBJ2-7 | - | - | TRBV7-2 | TGTGCCAGCAGCCCGGACTGGGGCTACGAGCAGTACTTC | CASSPDWGYEQYF
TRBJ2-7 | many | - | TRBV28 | TGTGCCAGCAGTTTAAGTACAACCTACGAGCAGTACTTC | CASSLSTTYEQYF
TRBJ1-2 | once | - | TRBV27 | TGTGCCAGCAGTCCACTTGGGGGGCGCGGGTCGTATGGCTACACCTTC | CASSPLGGRGSYGYTF
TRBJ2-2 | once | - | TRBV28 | TGTGCCAGCAGTTACTGGGCGGGGAACACCGGGGTGCTGTTTTTT | CASSYWAGNTGVLFF
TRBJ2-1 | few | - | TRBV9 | TGTGCCAGCAGCGTAGCGGGTCCGGGGTACAATGAGCAGTTCTTC | CASSVAGPGYNEQFF
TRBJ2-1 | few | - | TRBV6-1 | TGTGCCAGCAGTCCCCAGGACCTTAGGAATGAGCAGTTCTTC | CASSPQDLRNEQFF